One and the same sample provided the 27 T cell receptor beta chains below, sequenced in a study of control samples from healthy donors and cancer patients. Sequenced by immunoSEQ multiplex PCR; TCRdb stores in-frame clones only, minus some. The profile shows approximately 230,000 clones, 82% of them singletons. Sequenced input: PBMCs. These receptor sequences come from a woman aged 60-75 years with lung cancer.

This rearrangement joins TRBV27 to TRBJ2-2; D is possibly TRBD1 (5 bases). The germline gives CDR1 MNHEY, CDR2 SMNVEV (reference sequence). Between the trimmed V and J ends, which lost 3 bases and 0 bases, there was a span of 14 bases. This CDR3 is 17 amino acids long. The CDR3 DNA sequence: TGTGCCAGCAGTTTCCGACAGAACCTCGCGAACACCGGGGAGCTGTTTTTT. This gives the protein CASSFRQNLANTGELFF.

The CDR3 nucleotides read TGTGCCACCAGTCAAACAGGAGCCTCCTACGAGCAGTACTTC. Its translation: CATSQTGASYEQYF. V and J are TRBV24-1 and TRBJ2-7, with a possible D match to TRBD1 (5 bases). The length of the CDR3 is 14 residues. CDR1 and CDR2 (germline): KGHDR, SFDVKD. V was clipped by 6 bases and J by 0 bases, with 11 bases between them.

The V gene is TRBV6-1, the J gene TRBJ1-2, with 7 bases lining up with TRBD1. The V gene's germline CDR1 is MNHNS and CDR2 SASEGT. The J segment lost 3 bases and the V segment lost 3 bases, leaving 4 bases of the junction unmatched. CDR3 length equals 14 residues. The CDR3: CASSEGQPDYGYTF. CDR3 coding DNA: TGTGCCAGCAGTGAGGGACAGCCCGACTATGGCTACACCTTC.

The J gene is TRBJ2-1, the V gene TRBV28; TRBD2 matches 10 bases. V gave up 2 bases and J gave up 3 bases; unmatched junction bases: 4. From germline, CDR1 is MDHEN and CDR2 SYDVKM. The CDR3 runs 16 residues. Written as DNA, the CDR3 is TGTGCCAGCAGTTTAAGAACTAGCGGGGTCTACAATGAGCAGTTCTTC. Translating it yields CASSLRTSGVYNEQFF.

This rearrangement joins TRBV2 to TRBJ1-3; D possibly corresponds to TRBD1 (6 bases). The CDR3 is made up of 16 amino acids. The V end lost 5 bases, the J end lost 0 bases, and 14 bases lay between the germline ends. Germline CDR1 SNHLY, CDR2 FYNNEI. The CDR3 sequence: CASSLGGESSGNTIYF. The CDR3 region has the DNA TGTGCCAGCAGTTTAGGGGGAGAAAGCTCTGGAAACACCATATATTTT.

The CDR3 coding sequence is TGTGCCAGCAGCCCAAATCCGGGACAGGGGGCGCCTGGCTACACCTTC. This encodes CASSPNPGQGAPGYTF. J is TRBJ1-2 and V is TRBV7-8; 12 nucleotides align to TRBD1. The CDR3 sequence is 16 residues long. The ends lost 5 bases at V and 7 bases at J; junction bases unmatched: 11. Per the germline V gene, CDR1 is SGHVS and CDR2 is FQNEAQ.

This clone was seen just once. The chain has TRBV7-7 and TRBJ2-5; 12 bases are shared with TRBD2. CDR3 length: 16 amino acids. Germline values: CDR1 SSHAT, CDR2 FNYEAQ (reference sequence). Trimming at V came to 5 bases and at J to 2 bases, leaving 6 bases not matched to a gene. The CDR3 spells CASSPGLAGAQETQYF. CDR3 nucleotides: TGTGCCAGCAGCCCGGGACTAGCGGGCGCTCAAGAGACCCAGTACTTC.

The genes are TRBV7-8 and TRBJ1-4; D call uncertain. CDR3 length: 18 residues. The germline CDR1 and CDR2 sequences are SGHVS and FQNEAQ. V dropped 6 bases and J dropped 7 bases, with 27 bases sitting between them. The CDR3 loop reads CASRAKNIGPSAGEKLFF. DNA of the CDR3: TGTGCCAGCAGAGCTAAAAATATCGGCCCCTCGGCTGGTGAAAAACTGTTTTTT.

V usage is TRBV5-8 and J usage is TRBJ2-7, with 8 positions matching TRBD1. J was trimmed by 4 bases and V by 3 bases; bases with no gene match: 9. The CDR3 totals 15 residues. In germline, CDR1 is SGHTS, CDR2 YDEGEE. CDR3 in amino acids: CASSSPRTGLYEQYF. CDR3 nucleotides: TGTGCCAGCAGCTCGCCTCGGACAGGGCTGTACGAGCAGTACTTC.

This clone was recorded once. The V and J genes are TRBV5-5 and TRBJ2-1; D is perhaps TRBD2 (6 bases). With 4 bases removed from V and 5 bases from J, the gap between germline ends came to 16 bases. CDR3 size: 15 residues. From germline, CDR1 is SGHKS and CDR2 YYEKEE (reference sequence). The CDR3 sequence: CASSTRGGRDNEQFF. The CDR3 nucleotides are TGTGCCAGCAGCACCCGGGGAGGCCGGGACAATGAGCAGTTCTTC.

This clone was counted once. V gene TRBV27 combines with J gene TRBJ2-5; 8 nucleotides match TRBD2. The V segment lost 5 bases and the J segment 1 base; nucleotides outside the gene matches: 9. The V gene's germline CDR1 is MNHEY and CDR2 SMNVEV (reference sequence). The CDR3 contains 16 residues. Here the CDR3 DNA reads TGTGCCAGCAGTCTCGATCGCGGGGGGCCCCAAGAGACCCAGTACTTC. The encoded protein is CASSLDRGGPQETQYF.

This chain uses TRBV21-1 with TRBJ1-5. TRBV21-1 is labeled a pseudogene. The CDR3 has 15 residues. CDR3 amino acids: CASSKGGPINQPQHF. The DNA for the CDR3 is TGTGCCAGCAGCAAAGGGGGACCGATCAATCAGCCCCAGCATTTT.

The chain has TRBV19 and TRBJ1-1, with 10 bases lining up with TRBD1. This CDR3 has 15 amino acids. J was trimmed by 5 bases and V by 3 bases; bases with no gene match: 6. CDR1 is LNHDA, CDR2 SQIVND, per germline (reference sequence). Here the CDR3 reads CASSMGTGVGTEAFF. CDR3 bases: TGTGCCAGTAGTATGGGGACAGGGGTGGGGACTGAAGCTTTCTTT.

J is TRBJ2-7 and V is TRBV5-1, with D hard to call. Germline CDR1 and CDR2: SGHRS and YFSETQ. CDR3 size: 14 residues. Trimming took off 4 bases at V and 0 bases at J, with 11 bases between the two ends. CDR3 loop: CASSKDGSSYEQYF. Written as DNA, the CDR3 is TGCGCCAGCAGCAAGGACGGAAGCTCCTACGAGCAGTACTTC.

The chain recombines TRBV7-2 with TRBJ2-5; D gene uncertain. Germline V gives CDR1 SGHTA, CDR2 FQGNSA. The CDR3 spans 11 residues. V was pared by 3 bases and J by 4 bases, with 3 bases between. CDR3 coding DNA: TGTGCCAGCAGCTTGTTAGAGACCCAGTACTTC. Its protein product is CASSLLETQYF. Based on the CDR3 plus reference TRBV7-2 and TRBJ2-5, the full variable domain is GAGVSQSPSNKVTEKGKDVELRCDPISGHTALYWYRQSLGQGLEFLIYFQGNSAPDKSGLPSDRFSAERTGGSVSTLTIQRTQQEDSAVYLCASSLLETQYFGPGTRLLVL.

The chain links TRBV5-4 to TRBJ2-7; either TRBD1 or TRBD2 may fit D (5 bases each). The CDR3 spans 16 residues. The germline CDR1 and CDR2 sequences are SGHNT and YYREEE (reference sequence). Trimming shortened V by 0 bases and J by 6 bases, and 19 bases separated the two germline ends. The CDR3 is CASSLVGTQSKAEQYF. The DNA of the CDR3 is TGTGCCAGCAGCTTGGTAGGGACCCAAAGCAAGGCCGAGCAGTACTTC.

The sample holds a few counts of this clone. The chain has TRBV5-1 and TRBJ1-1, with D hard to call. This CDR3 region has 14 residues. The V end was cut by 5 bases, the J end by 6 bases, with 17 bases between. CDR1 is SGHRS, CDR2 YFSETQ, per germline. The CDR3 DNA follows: TGCGCCAGCAGATGGGAGGTCGGACGGGCTGAAGCTTTCTTT. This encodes CASRWEVGRAEAFF.

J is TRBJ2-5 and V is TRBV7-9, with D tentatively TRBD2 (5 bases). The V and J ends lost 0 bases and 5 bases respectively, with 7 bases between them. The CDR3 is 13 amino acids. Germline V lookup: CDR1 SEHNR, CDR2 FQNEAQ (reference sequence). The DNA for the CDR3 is TGTGCCAGCAGCTTAGCAGGAGGCGAGACCCAGTACTTC. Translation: CASSLAGGETQYF.

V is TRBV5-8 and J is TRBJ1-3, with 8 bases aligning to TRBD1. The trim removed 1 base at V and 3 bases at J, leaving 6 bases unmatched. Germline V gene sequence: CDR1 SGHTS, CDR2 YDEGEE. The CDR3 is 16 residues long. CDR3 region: CASSLQGAASGNTIYF. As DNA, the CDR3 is TGTGCCAGCAGCTTGCAGGGGGCGGCTAGTGGAAACACCATATATTTT.

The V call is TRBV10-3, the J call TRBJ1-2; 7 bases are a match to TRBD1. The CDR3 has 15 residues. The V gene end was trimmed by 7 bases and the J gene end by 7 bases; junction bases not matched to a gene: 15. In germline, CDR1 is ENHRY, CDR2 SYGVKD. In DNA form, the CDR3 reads TGTGCCATCACTCAAGGCACCGACAGGGTGGGTGGCTACACCTTC. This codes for CAITQGTDRVGGYTF.

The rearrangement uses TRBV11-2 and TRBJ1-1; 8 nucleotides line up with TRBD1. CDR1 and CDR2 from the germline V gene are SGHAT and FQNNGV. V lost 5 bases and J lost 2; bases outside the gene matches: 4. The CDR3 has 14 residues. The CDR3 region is CASSRGQVNTEAFF. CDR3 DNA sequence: TGTGCCAGCAGCAGGGGACAGGTCAACACTGAAGCTTTCTTT.

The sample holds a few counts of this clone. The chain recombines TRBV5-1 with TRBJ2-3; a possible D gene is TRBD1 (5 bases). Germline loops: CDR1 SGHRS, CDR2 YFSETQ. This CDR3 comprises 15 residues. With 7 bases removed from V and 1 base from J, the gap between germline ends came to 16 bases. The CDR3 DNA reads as TGCGCCAGCCGGCTTCTAGGGGTGGGCACAGATACGCAGTATTTT. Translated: CASRLLGVGTDTQYF.

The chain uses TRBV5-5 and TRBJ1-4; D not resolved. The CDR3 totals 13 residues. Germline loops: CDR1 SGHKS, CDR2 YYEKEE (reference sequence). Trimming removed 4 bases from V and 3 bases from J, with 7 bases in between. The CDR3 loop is CASSMGPNEKLFF. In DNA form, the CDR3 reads TGTGCCAGCAGCATGGGTCCTAATGAAAAACTGTTTTTT.

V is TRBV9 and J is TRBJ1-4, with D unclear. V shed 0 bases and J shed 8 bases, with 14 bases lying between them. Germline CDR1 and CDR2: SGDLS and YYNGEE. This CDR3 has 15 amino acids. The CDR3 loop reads CASSVGPGLEEKLFF. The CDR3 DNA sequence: TGTGCCAGCAGCGTAGGTCCGGGATTGGAGGAAAAACTGTTTTTT. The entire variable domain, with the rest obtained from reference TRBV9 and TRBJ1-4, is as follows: DSGVTQTPKHLITATGQRVTLRCSPRSGDLSVYWYQQSLDQGLQFLIQYYNGEERAKGNILERFSAQQFPDLHSELNLSSLELGDSALYFCASSVGPGLEEKLFFGSGTQLSVL.

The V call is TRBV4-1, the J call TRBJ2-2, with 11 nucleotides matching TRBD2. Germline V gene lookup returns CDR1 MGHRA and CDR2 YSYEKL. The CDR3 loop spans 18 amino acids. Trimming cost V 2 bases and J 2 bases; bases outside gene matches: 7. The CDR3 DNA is TGCGCCAGCAGCCAATCCCAGACTAGCGGGGCTAACACCGGGGAGCTGTTTTTT. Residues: CASSQSQTSGANTGELFF.

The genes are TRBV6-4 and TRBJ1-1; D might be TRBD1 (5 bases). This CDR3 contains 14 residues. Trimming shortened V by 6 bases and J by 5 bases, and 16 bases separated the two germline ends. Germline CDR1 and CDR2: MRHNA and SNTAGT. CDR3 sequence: CASSPNGGRTEAFF. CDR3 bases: TGTGCCAGCAGCCCCAATGGGGGAAGGACTGAAGCTTTCTTT.

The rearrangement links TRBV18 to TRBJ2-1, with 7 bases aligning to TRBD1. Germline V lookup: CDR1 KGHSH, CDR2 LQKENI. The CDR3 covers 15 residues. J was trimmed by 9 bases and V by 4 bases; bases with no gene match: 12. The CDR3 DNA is TGTGCCAGCTCACAGTTAGCTACGCGGACAGGTGAGCAGTTCTTC. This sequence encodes CASSQLATRTGEQFF.